This TCR beta chain comes out of a study of T cells in Graves' hyperthyroidism and ophthalmopathy. Hyperthyroidism was newly diagnosed in patients aged 18 to 65 (duration under 2 months). Patients were excluded for uncontrolled infection, other autoimmune disease, pregnancy or lactation. The germline CDR1 and CDR2 sequences are SEHNR and FQNEAQ (reference sequence). V shed 4 bases and J 10 bases; nucleotides not matched to a gene: 10. This CDR3 spans 15 amino acids. RNA transcripts served as the template for amplifying TCR beta CDR3 regions. TCR CDR3 underwent first-round RT-PCR with the HTBI primer set. TCRdb re-called the multiplex PCR reads with MiXCR, one entry per CDR3 protein. The top ten clones hold 6.5% to 9% of a sample with hundreds of thousands of distinct CDR3 sequences, around 45% of them seen once.

The chain employs TRBV7-9 and TRBJ1-6, with TRBD1 matching over 7 bases. This TCR was sampled from a woman aged 18-35 years with Graves' hyperthyroidism. Material: peripheral blood or thyroid tissue (not recorded which). CDR3 amino acids: CASSSLAGGGSPLHF. The CDR3 region has the DNA TGTGCCAGCAGCTCCCTTGCAGGGGGGGGGTCACCCCTCCACTTT.